This record covers a single T cell receptor beta chain. Sequenced by immunoSEQ multiplex PCR; TCRdb stores in-frame clones only, minus some. The data hold about 130,000 clones, with 84% observed a single time. These data are taken from a study of blood T cell repertoires in COVID-19. V lost 4 bases, J lost 0 bases, and 13 bases lay in between. The CDR3 consists of 15 residues. Germline V gives CDR1 ENHRY, CDR2 SYGVKD. The V call is TRBV10-3, the J call TRBJ2-7; TRBD2 might be the D (6 bases). This TCR was sampled from a human donor in a cohort sampled during active COVID-19. Specimen: peripheral blood. The CDR3 coding sequence is TGTGCCATCAGTGGGGACTCCGCCCTCTCCTACGAGCAGTACTTC. Protein product: CAISGDSALSYEQYF.